These 30 T cell receptor beta chains originate from one sample sequenced in a study of T cell responses to AZD1222 COVID-19 vaccine. The method was immunoSEQ multiplex PCR; TCRdb's version includes in-frame clones alone and lacks a portion of them. The data show about 120,000 clones, approximately 92% seen once. The sequencing used peripheral blood, collected on day 0 of AZD1222 vaccination. The receptors here all came from an adult in good health.

The chain couples TRBV28 to TRBJ1-5, with a tentative D call TRBD1 (5 bases). The V and J ends lost 7 bases and 7 bases respectively, with 20 bases between them. Germline CDR1 and CDR2: MDHEN and SYDVKM. The CDR3 consists of 15 residues. The CDR3 sequence is CASMHGGQGRQPQHF. Here the CDR3 DNA reads TGTGCCAGCATGCATGGTGGGCAGGGAAGGCAGCCCCAGCATTTT.

The chain has TRBV24-1 and TRBJ1-2, with a possible D match to TRBD1 (5 bases). Germline CDR1 reads KGHDR; CDR2 reads SFDVKD. This CDR3 spans 16 amino acids. V was pared by 5 bases and J by 3 bases, with 18 bases between. The CDR3 region is CATSARDGAQDYGYTF. CDR3 DNA: TGTGCCACCAGTGCTCGAGACGGGGCCCAGGACTATGGCTACACCTTC.

In this sample, this clone turned up once. The V call is TRBV13, the J call TRBJ2-2; D perhaps matches TRBD2 (5 bases). CDR1 is PRHDT, CDR2 FYEKMQ, per germline (reference sequence). The CDR3 is 13 residues long. V was pared by 3 bases and J by 6 bases, with 8 bases between. The CDR3 sequence: CASSFRGSGELFF. The CDR3 DNA follows: TGTGCCAGCAGCTTTCGGGGTTCCGGGGAGCTGTTTTTT.

V and J are TRBV19 and TRBJ2-5, with D tentatively TRBD2 (6 bases). Germline V lookup: CDR1 LNHDA, CDR2 SQIVND (reference sequence). Between the trimmed V and J ends, which lost 4 bases and 4 bases, there was a span of 19 bases. The CDR3 spans 16 residues. Here the CDR3 DNA reads TGTGCCAGTAGTACCCTTCGGACACTAGCTAGAGAGACCCAGTACTTC. Its translation is CASSTLRTLARETQYF.

The chain uses TRBV2 and TRBJ2-7, with D uncertain. The V gene lost 8 bases and the J gene lost 3 bases, with 8 bases spanning the gap. Germline V gives CDR1 SNHLY, CDR2 FYNNEI. This CDR3 comprises 11 residues. The DNA for the CDR3 is TGTGCCAGCGGGCAAAACTACGAGCAGTACTTC. It translates to CASGQNYEQYF.

The V gene is TRBV7-2, the J gene TRBJ2-6; D call uncertain. V was shortened by 2 bases and J by 0 bases, with 5 bases between the two germline ends. Germline V gene sequence: CDR1 SGHTA, CDR2 FQGNSA. This CDR3 comprises 15 residues. The CDR3 spells CASSLIFSGANVLTF. The CDR3 DNA reads TGTGCCAGCAGCTTAATTTTCTCTGGGGCCAACGTCCTGACTTTC.

The chain links TRBV27 to TRBJ1-5, with TRBD1 identical over 8 bases. Trimming took 4 bases from V and 4 from J; bases not matched to a gene: 0. The CDR3 is 13 amino acids. Germline V lookup: CDR1 MNHEY, CDR2 SMNVEV (reference sequence). CDR3 nucleotides: TGTGCCAGCAGTTACAGGGGGAATCAGCCCCAGCATTTT. As protein: CASSYRGNQPQHF.

This chain joins TRBV10-3 and TRBJ2-3; 8 nucleotides match TRBD2. Germline trimming cut 6 bases from V and 2 bases from J; bases unmatched to any gene: 4. Looked up from germline, CDR1 is ENHRY and CDR2 is SYGVKD. The CDR3 length is 14 residues. CDR3 in amino acids: CAISPGLATDTQYF. For the CDR3, the DNA is TGTGCCATCAGCCCCGGACTAGCCACAGATACGCAGTATTTT.

This sequence joins TRBV3-1 (or the pseudogene TRBV3-2) and TRBJ2-4; 13 bases align to TRBD2. CDR1 LGHDT and CDR2 YNNKEL come from the germline V gene (reference sequence). J was trimmed by 8 bases and V by 3 bases; bases with no gene match: 19. This CDR3 is 20 amino acids long. CDR3 sequence: CASSHLLATSGTSGTDIQYF. In DNA form, the CDR3 reads TGTGCCAGCAGCCACCTCCTTGCCACCTCCGGGACTAGCGGGACAGACATTCAGTACTTC.

Concerning this clone: Other DNA sequences of this sample code for an identical CDR3. The chain is built from TRBV6-5 and TRBJ2-7, with D possibly matching TRBD1 (6 bases). The CDR3 loop spans 13 amino acids. CDR1 is MNHEY, CDR2 SVGAGI, per germline. Trimming left V 2 bases short and J 3 bases short, with 8 bases between. The CDR3 nucleotides are TGTGCCAGCAGTTACACGACAGGCTACGAGCAGTACTTC. It codes for CASSYTTGYEQYF.

The chain uses TRBV10-3 and TRBJ2-1; the D gene is possibly TRBD1 (5 bases). The ends were cut back, 6 bases at V and 0 bases at J, with 12 bases in the middle. The germline V gene encodes CDR1 ENHRY and CDR2 SYGVKD. The CDR3 runs to 15 residues. CDR3 DNA sequence: TGTGCCATCAGAGACTTAGGGGTCTCCTACAATGAGCAGTTCTTC. It is translated as CAIRDLGVSYNEQFF.

The chain has TRBV7-9 and TRBJ1-2; weak D call: TRBD1 (6 bases). The germline V and J ends were trimmed by 7 bases and 4 bases, with 13 bases remaining between them. CDR1 SEHNR and CDR2 FQNEAQ come from the germline V gene (reference sequence). The CDR3 loop spans 13 amino acids. In nucleotides, the CDR3 is TGTGCCAGCACCGCCACACAGGGCTATGGCTACACCTTC. Encoded protein: CASTATQGYGYTF. Variable domain in full (rest from reference TRBV7-9 and TRBJ1-2): DTGVSQNPRHKITKRGQNVTFRCDPISEHNRLYWYRQTLGQGPEFLTYFQNEAQLEKSRLLSDRFSAERPKGSFSTLEIQRTEQGDSAMYLCASTATQGYGYTFGSGTRLTVV.

The V call is TRBV12-5, the J call TRBJ2-7; 8 bases are a match to TRBD1. CDR3 length equals 17 residues. The ends lost 0 bases at V and 4 bases at J; junction bases unmatched: 11. Germline V lookup: CDR1 LGHNT, CDR2 FRNRAP. The CDR3 DNA reads TGTGCTAGTGGTTTGGTACGGGAAGGCAGGGGGCGATACGAGCAGTACTTC. Translation: CASGLVREGRGRYEQYF.

The rearrangement links TRBV7-9 to TRBJ1-2, with D hard to call. Germline V gene lookup returns CDR1 SEHNR and CDR2 FQNEAQ (reference sequence). The V gene lost 5 bases and the J gene lost 2 bases, with 9 bases spanning the gap. CDR3 size: 13 residues. The chain's CDR3 is CASSPGVNYGYTF. CDR3 nucleotides: TGTGCCAGCAGCCCCGGGGTAAACTATGGCTACACCTTC.

CDR3 DNA sequence: TGTGCCAGCATGGATTTGGGGGTCAGCGCTGAAAAACTGTTTTTT. It yields the protein CASMDLGVSAEKLFF. V gene TRBV6-5 combines with J gene TRBJ1-4; the D gene is possibly TRBD1 (5 bases). The CDR3 contains 15 residues. Germline assignment: CDR1 MNHEY and CDR2 SVGAGI. Trimming shortened V by 7 bases and J by 7 bases, and 19 bases separated the two germline ends.

The chain has TRBV19 and TRBJ2-2; the D is unclear. CDR3 size: 14 residues. V was shortened by 3 bases and J by 1 base, with 6 bases between the two germline ends. Germline loops: CDR1 LNHDA, CDR2 SQIVND (reference sequence). Here the CDR3 reads CASSISKNTGELFF. DNA of the CDR3: TGTGCCAGTAGTATCTCGAAGAACACCGGGGAGCTGTTTTTT.

This sequence joins TRBV6-5 and TRBJ2-2; TRBD2 aligns across 7 bases. V was pared by 4 bases and J by 2 bases, with 4 bases of the junction left unmatched. The CDR3 spans 15 residues. Germline assignment: CDR1 MNHEY and CDR2 SVGAGI. CDR3 residues: CASSLGLTNTGELFF. CDR3 coding DNA: TGTGCCAGCAGTTTGGGACTAACTAACACCGGGGAGCTGTTTTTT.

This clone was recorded once. This chain connects TRBV3-1 (or the pseudogene TRBV3-2) to TRBJ1-1; D perhaps matches TRBD1 (5 bases). Per germline, CDR1 LGHDT and CDR2 YNNKEL (reference sequence). With 6 bases removed from V and 5 bases from J, the gap between germline ends came to 13 bases. CDR3 length: 13 residues. CDR3 protein: CASSQQVTTEAFF. The CDR3 DNA sequence: TGTGCCAGCAGTCAACAGGTGACTACTGAAGCTTTCTTT.

The DNA of the CDR3 is TGTGCCATCAGTGGCAAGGGACTAGCGGACTACGAGCAGTACTTC. This translates into CAISGKGLADYEQYF. The chain joins TRBV10-3 to TRBJ2-7, with 11 bases that match TRBD2. From germline, CDR1 is ENHRY and CDR2 SYGVKD. With V trimmed by 4 bases and J by 3 bases, 5 bases remained unmatched. The CDR3 extends over 15 amino acids.

This clone appeared a single time. The rearrangement links TRBV7-9 to TRBJ2-2; maybe TRBD1 (5 bases). The germline V gene encodes CDR1 SEHNR and CDR2 FQNEAQ (reference sequence). This CDR3 comprises 15 residues. V was pared by 4 bases and J by 1 base, with 10 bases between. The CDR3 loop is CASSSQELNTGELFF. DNA for the CDR3: TGTGCCAGCAGCTCACAGGAGCTGAACACCGGGGAGCTGTTTTTT.

Only one count was recorded for this clone. The CDR3 is CATSDPKPPYEQYF. For the CDR3, the DNA is TGTGCCACCAGTGATCCAAAGCCCCCCTACGAGCAGTACTTC. V usage is TRBV24-1 and J usage is TRBJ2-7; the D is unclear. This CDR3 is 14 amino acids long. Germline lookup yields CDR1 KGHDR and CDR2 SFDVKD. V was pared by 3 bases and J by 2 bases, with 10 bases between.

This chain uses TRBV9 with TRBJ1-1, with 7 bases that match TRBD1. Germline V gene lookup returns CDR1 SGDLS and CDR2 YYNGEE. The CDR3 totals 18 residues. The junction had 18 bases not matched to a gene; V was cut back by 3 bases and J by 4 bases. The CDR3 region has the DNA TGTGCCAGCAGCGCGACACACAGGGGACGCGGATCGAGCACTGAAGCTTTCTTT. Its translation is CASSATHRGRGSSTEAFF. The variable domain in full, with the rest retrieved from reference TRBV9 and TRBJ1-1, is DSGVTQTPKHLITATGQRVTLRCSPRSGDLSVYWYQQSLDQGLQFLIQYYNGEERAKGNILERFSAQQFPDLHSELNLSSLELGDSALYFCASSATHRGRGSSTEAFFGQGTRLTVV.

The V gene is TRBV6-6, the J gene TRBJ1-1, with unresolved D. CDR1 is MNHNY, CDR2 SVGAGI, per germline (reference sequence). CDR3 length: 13 amino acids. Trimming cost V 6 bases and J 7 bases, with 15 bases left between them. The CDR3 nucleotides are TGTGCCAGCAGCCACAAGAGGGTTGGTGAAGCTTTCTTT. Protein product: CASSHKRVGEAFF.

The chain uses TRBV5-1 and TRBJ2-6; TRBD1 matches at 10 bases. The CDR3 loop spans 18 amino acids. CDR1 is SGHRS and CDR2 is YFSETQ in the germline V gene. V shed 4 bases and J 1 base; nucleotides not matched to a gene: 8. CDR3 sequence (DNA): TGCGCCAGCAGCGAGACAGGGGGCTTTGAGTCTGGGGCCAACGTCCTGACTTTC. Its protein is CASSETGGFESGANVLTF.

This chain's CDR3 is CASSQARHSGNTIYF. The CDR3 DNA follows: TGCGCCAGCAGCCAAGCCCGGCACTCTGGAAACACCATATATTTT. The chain has TRBV4-1 and TRBJ1-3; D remains ambiguous. The CDR3 spans 15 residues. Germline CDR1 is MGHRA and CDR2 is YSYEKL. Between the trimmed V and J ends, which lost 1 base and 0 bases, there was a span of 7 bases.

The CDR3 DNA follows: TGTGCCAGCAGTGCGGACTGGAACACCGGGGAGCTGTTTTTT. It specifies CASSADWNTGELFF. The chain has TRBV6-2 or TRBV6-3 and TRBJ2-2; possible D gene TRBD2, 5 bases. The CDR3 extends over 14 amino acids. Germline-derived CDR1 and CDR2 are MNHEY and SVGEGT. Trimming removed 5 bases at V and 1 base at J, with 8 bases between.

The rearrangement uses TRBV7-3 and TRBJ2-1; 8 bases line up with TRBD2. Germline trimming cut 3 bases from V and 0 bases from J; bases unmatched to any gene: 1. Germline V CDR1 and CDR2: SGHTA, FQGTGA. The CDR3 is 15 residues long. The CDR3 is CASSFSGDSYNEQFF. The CDR3 DNA follows: TGTGCCAGCAGCTTTAGCGGGGACTCCTACAATGAGCAGTTCTTC.

The rearrangement links TRBV29-1 to TRBJ1-2; D remains unclear. Between the trimmed V and J ends, which lost 5 bases and 8 bases, there was a span of 15 bases. CDR3 length: 12 amino acids. Germline CDR1 SQVTM, CDR2 ANQGSEA. Written as DNA, the CDR3 is TGCAGCGTTCGAATCGGTCTAAGCGGCTACACCTTC. It encodes CSVRIGLSGYTF. The full variable domain, rest sourced from reference TRBV29-1 and TRBJ1-2, is SAVISQKPSRDICQRGTSLTIQCQVDSQVTMMFWYRQQPGQSLTLIATANQGSEATYESGFVIDKFPISRPNLTFSTLTVSNMSPEDSSIYLCSVRIGLSGYTFGSGTRLTVV.

The rearrangement uses TRBV18 and TRBJ2-1, with 11 bases fitting TRBD1. Germline V gene lookup returns CDR1 KGHSH and CDR2 LQKENI. The junction had 6 bases not matched to a gene; V was cut back by 5 bases and J by 6 bases. The CDR3 spans 15 residues. CDR3 residues: CASSISGQGANEQFF. The CDR3 DNA follows: TGTGCCAGCTCAATTTCAGGACAGGGGGCCAATGAGCAGTTCTTC.

V gene TRBV7-2 combines with J gene TRBJ1-1; D might be TRBD1 (5 bases). Looked up from germline, CDR1 is SGHTA and CDR2 is FQGNSA. This CDR3 contains 11 residues. Trimming shortened V by 1 base and J by 10 bases, and 7 bases separated the two germline ends. The CDR3 reads CASSLGGRAFF. As DNA, the CDR3 is TGTGCCAGCAGCTTAGGGGGGAGAGCTTTCTTT.